Reported below is one T cell receptor beta chain. Its cognate antigen has yet to be identified. Nothing much larger sits one base from this clone, and base qualities are not available. The label giving this sample's time point can be read as: about 28 days (+/-7) after the second vaccine dose. AZD1222 recipients with second doses at about 4 weeks or about 12 weeks were pooled, because spike-specific TCR depth and breadth did not differ between schedules. Samples from vaccinated people were obtained from the UK trials COV001 and COV002, which included a single-blind randomized controlled phase 2/3 trial of AZD1222 (ChAdOx1 nCoV-19) in healthy adults. For TCRbeta chain sequencing, PBMC samples were collected from trial participants at day 0 and at day 28 after the second dose. The germline V gene (reference sequence) provides CDR1 LNHDA and CDR2 SQIVND. From its cysteine to its phenylalanine, the CDR3 spans 15 amino acids. The DNA shown is the 45-base CDR3, in frame from base 1. Trimming leaves V shorter by 1 base and J shorter by 7 bases, with the junction holding 3 bases beyond the gene matches.

The CDR3 regions of human TCRbeta chains were analyzed by immunosequencing. The study's own analysis went as follows. Repertoire TCRs were checked for matches against a reference library of SARS-CoV-2-specific TCRs that had been generated using the MIRA antigen-specificity platform. Breadth was defined as the fraction of unique TCRs that were SARS-CoV-2-associated. Depth was defined as the fraction of total T cells that were SARS-CoV-2-associated. Using the MIRA data, each spike-specific TCR was mapped to the spike region that the TCR reacts to and placed in a CD4 or CD8 class. Log10-transformed breadth and depth values were compared by one-way ANOVA with Sidak's multiple comparisons tests. Drawn from immuneACCESS, this table holds only the in-frame rearrangements with V and J called that TCRdb kept. Clones are partly lost; checked studies trace under half to an unresolved V gene and leave the rest unexplained. V and J calls plus clone size are reproduced from that table; the DNA served to infer D and trimming. This sample lists 100,000 to 150,000 clones; 80% to 95% were detected once. Less than 2% of the sample rests with the top ten.

The entry originates in a study of T cell responses to AZD1222 COVID-19 vaccine (dated by TCRdb to the early 2020s). For the wider study: A total of about 230 trial participants underwent TCR sequencing, of whom some 210 received two doses of AZD1222 and approximately 25 received two doses of the MenACWY control vaccine. Trial participants were enrolled by age into subgroups of 18-55, 56-69 and 70-plus years, and roughly 150, 30 and 60 TCR-sequenced participants, respectively, were included in these subgroups.

Study-wide conclusions, independent of this receptor: Because no samples from the day 14 peak response were available, repertoires could be characterized only after the peak T cell response. In the small 56-69-year group, the increase in depth fell short of significance, most likely because of low power. After two AZD1222 doses, spike-specific TCR breadth and depth were significantly higher than at day 0 and than in MenACWY recipients. Nearly half of unique spike-specific TCRs reportedly recognized epitopes outside regions mutated in the B.1.351 and B.1.1.7 variants. The whole spike protein was spanned by vaccine-associated CD4 TCRs, and dominant responses were seen in regions 160-218 and 743-854. Conclusions about previously exposed vaccinees are limited because only 6 or 7 AZD1222 recipients were SARS-CoV-2 seropositive at baseline. Most participants were white British and females outnumbered males, and the authors suggested that clonal diversity may have been underestimated.

The sample consisted of peripheral blood, taken 28 days after the second AZD1222 dose. The source of this sequence is an adult who received the AZD1222 COVID-19 vaccine. This sequence uses TRBV19 and TRBJ1-5, and TRBD1 aligns with 11 junction nucleotides. The nucleotides are TGTGCCAGTAGTATAGGGGGACAGGGGGTACAGCCCCAGCATTTT. Translated, it reads CASSIGGQGVQPQHF.